Below, 32 T cell receptor beta chains from the same sample are listed, as sequenced in a study of cytomegalovirus exposure and HLA in healthy donors. The PCR employed 60 Vbeta primers together with 13 Jbeta primers. Sequencing used immunoSEQ multiplex PCR; TCRdb keeps in-frame clones, though not all of them. The table has around 130,000 clones, roughly four fifths seen once; the top ten hold about 1.7%. The sample comprised PBMCs. Receptors originate from a woman between 45 and 65 years old in good health and CMV-seronegative.

The rearrangement joins TRBV30 to TRBJ1-5; TRBD1 matches 7 bases. The CDR3 spans 14 residues. V trimming: 2 bases; J trimming: 2 bases; junction bases outside the gene matches: 3. Per germline, CDR1 GTSNPN and CDR2 SVGIG (reference sequence). CDR3 sequence: CAWSPGQGNQPQHF. The CDR3 region has the DNA TGTGCCTGGAGTCCTGGACAGGGCAATCAGCCCCAGCATTTT.

This clone was seen a single time. The chain couples TRBV27 to TRBJ2-7; 13 bases fit TRBD2. Germline assignment: CDR1 MNHEY and CDR2 SMNVEV (reference sequence). The CDR3 contains 15 residues. The ends lost 5 bases at V and 7 bases at J; junction bases unmatched: 8. The CDR3 bases are TGTGCCAGCAGTCGTAGGACTAGCGGGAGTAGGGAGCAGTACGTC. Protein sequence: CASSRRTSGSREQYV.

This chain links TRBV7-8 with TRBJ2-5, with 13 bases lining up with TRBD2. The CDR3 is made up of 17 amino acids. In germline, CDR1 is SGHVS, CDR2 FQNEAQ. The J segment lost 5 bases and the V segment lost 5 bases, leaving 11 bases of the junction unmatched. The CDR3 protein is CASSPYRLAGGKETQYF. The CDR3 region has the DNA TGTGCCAGCAGCCCCTACCGACTAGCGGGGGGAAAGGAGACCCAGTACTTC.

The rearrangement links TRBV29-1 to TRBJ1-2; tentatively, D is TRBD1 (5 bases). This CDR3 contains 14 residues. V dropped 5 bases and J dropped 3 bases, with 16 bases sitting between them. Per the germline V gene, CDR1 is SQVTM and CDR2 is ANQGSEA. The CDR3 nucleotides are TGCAGCGTTCCCGAAGAGACAGCCCACTATGGCTACACCTTC. It encodes CSVPEETAHYGYTF.

The genes are TRBV4-2 and TRBJ2-5, with 10 bases identical to TRBD2. The V gene's germline CDR1 is LGHNA and CDR2 YNFKEQ. The CDR3 totals 15 residues. Trimming took 3 bases from V and 3 from J; bases not matched to a gene: 4. CDR3 DNA sequence: TGTGCCAGCAGCCATCAGCTAGCGGGGGAAGAGACCCAGTACTTC. It encodes CASSHQLAGEETQYF.

This clone appeared once. This chain joins TRBV18 and TRBJ2-3, with 9 bases that match TRBD2. J lost 0 bases, V lost 5 bases, and 3 bases had no gene match. CDR1 KGHSH and CDR2 LQKENI come from the germline V gene. The length of the CDR3 is 15 residues. DNA of the CDR3: TGTGCCAGCTCAACTCTAGCGGGGAGCACAGATACGCAGTATTTT. Encoded protein: CASSTLAGSTDTQYF.

The V and J genes are TRBV10-3 and TRBJ2-7, with 9 bases matching TRBD1. This CDR3 has 14 amino acids. The V segment lost 7 bases and the J segment 4 bases; nucleotides outside the gene matches: 8. Per germline, CDR1 ENHRY and CDR2 SYGVKD. The CDR3 region is CAIKRQGEVYEQYF. The DNA of the CDR3 is TGTGCCATCAAAAGACAGGGGGAGGTTTACGAGCAGTACTTC.

The chain recombines TRBV6-5 with TRBJ1-2; a weak D match, TRBD1 (6 bases). The ends were cut back, 6 bases at V and 8 bases at J, with 16 bases in the middle. This CDR3 has 13 amino acids. CDR1 is MNHEY and CDR2 is SVGAGI in the germline V gene. The CDR3 spells CASSPTGTGGYTF. The CDR3 DNA reads as TGTGCCAGCAGCCCAACAGGGACGGGAGGCTACACCTTC.

V gene TRBV19 combines with J gene TRBJ1-1; the D is unclear. The CDR3 is 16 amino acids. Germline-derived CDR1 and CDR2 are LNHDA and SQIVND (reference sequence). V lost 5 bases to trimming and J lost 5 bases, with 21 bases between them. The DNA for the CDR3 is TGTGCCAGTAGTTCCATAGCCGGGAGAGGGAGTACTGAAGCTTTCTTT. It translates to CASSSIAGRGSTEAFF.

This chain connects TRBV27 to TRBJ1-1, with 7 bases that match TRBD1. Germline loops: CDR1 MNHEY, CDR2 SMNVEV (reference sequence). The CDR3 runs to 17 residues. V was pared by 2 bases and J by 5 bases, with 14 bases of the junction left unmatched. The CDR3: CASSLPPPRQGGTEAFF. CDR3 nucleotides: TGTGCCAGCAGTTTACCCCCCCCACGACAGGGTGGGACTGAAGCTTTCTTT.

The rearrangement joins TRBV28 to TRBJ2-3; 9 nucleotides align to TRBD2. Per germline, CDR1 MDHEN and CDR2 SYDVKM. With 1 base clipped from V and 7 bases from J, the junction kept 15 bases outside the gene matches. The CDR3 covers 18 residues. This CDR3 reads CASSLLGLALAGLHTQYF. The CDR3 region has the DNA TGTGCCAGCAGTTTATTGGGACTAGCTCTAGCTGGTCTGCATACGCAGTATTTT.

CDR3 amino acids: CASSYIDGNNQPQHF. DNA for the CDR3: TGTGCCAGCAGTTACATAGACGGGAATAATCAGCCCCAGCATTTT. The V gene is TRBV6-6, the J gene TRBJ1-5, with D uncertain. Germline V gene lookup returns CDR1 MNHNY and CDR2 SVGAGI (reference sequence). Trimming took 2 bases from V and 4 from J, leaving 12 bases between them. The length of the CDR3 is 15 residues.

This chain joins TRBV7-6 and TRBJ2-5, with 7 bases aligning to TRBD2. In germline, CDR1 is SGHVS, CDR2 FNYEAQ. The CDR3 contains 14 residues. V trimming: 5 bases; J trimming: 4 bases; junction bases outside the gene matches: 7. In DNA, the CDR3 is TGTGCCAGCAGCCCGGCCGGGGGGATAGAGACCCAGTACTTC. Protein: CASSPAGGIETQYF. The complete variable domain, with remaining parts taken from reference TRBV7-6 and TRBJ2-5, reads GAGVSQSPRYKVTKRGQDVALRCDPISGHVSLYWYRQALGQGPEFLTYFNYEAQQDKSGLPNDRFSAERPEGSISTLTIQRTEQRDSAMYRCASSPAGGIETQYFGPGTRLLVL.

The J gene is TRBJ2-7, the V gene TRBV28; 7 bases map to TRBD2. V dropped 4 bases and J dropped 7; count of bases not matched to a gene: 13. Per the germline V gene, CDR1 is MDHEN and CDR2 is SYDVKM. The CDR3 has 15 amino acids. The CDR3 DNA reads as TGTGCCAGCAGTTCCCCCGGAGGGGAGGGAAGGGAGCAGTACTTC. Its translation is CASSSPGGEGREQYF.

This chain joins TRBV5-4 and TRBJ2-2; 9 positions agree with TRBD1. The CDR3 totals 16 residues. Unmatched junction bases numbered 5, after V lost 4 bases and J lost 1 base. Germline V gene data show CDR1 as SGHNT and CDR2 as YYREEE (reference sequence). The chain's CDR3 is CASSRRDRENTGELFF. The CDR3 DNA reads TGTGCCAGCAGCCGGCGGGACAGGGAGAACACCGGGGAGCTGTTTTTT.

J is TRBJ2-1 and V is TRBV30, with D perhaps TRBD2 (6 bases). The germline V and J ends were trimmed by 4 bases and 5 bases, with 12 bases remaining between them. This CDR3 region has 13 residues. Germline lookup yields CDR1 GTSNPN and CDR2 SVGIG (reference sequence). The CDR3: CAWNPRRDNEQFF. CDR3 coding DNA: TGTGCCTGGAACCCCCGGAGGGACAATGAGCAGTTCTTC.

The chain is built from TRBV5-4 and TRBJ2-7; D may be TRBD1 (6 bases). The CDR3 spans 15 residues. CDR1 and CDR2 (germline): SGHNT, YYREEE (reference sequence). V lost 4 bases to trimming and J lost 5 bases, with 19 bases between them. The CDR3 bases are TGTGCCAGCAGCCTCAACACAGGGTGGGGGAACGAGCAGTACTTC. It translates to CASSLNTGWGNEQYF.

The chain links TRBV25-1 to TRBJ2-2; D uncertain. CDR1 is MGHDK and CDR2 is SYGVNS in the germline V gene. CDR3 length: 14 amino acids. V lost 3 bases and J lost 5, with 10 bases in between. The CDR3 nucleotides read TGTGCCAGCAGTGAGAGAATTAGTACCGGGGAGCTGTTTTTT. This sequence encodes CASSERISTGELFF.

V and J are TRBV4-3 and TRBJ1-2; perhaps TRBD1 as D (6 bases). The CDR3 runs 15 residues. Trimming took 2 bases from V and 1 from J, leaving 11 bases between them. Germline lookup yields CDR1 LGHNA and CDR2 YSLEER. The CDR3 spells CASSQNRDYNYGYTF. CDR3 nucleotides: TGCGCCAGCAGCCAAAACAGGGATTATAACTATGGCTACACCTTC.

The chain combines TRBV5-1 with TRBJ2-7; no reliable D call. The CDR3 is made up of 13 amino acids. The V gene's germline CDR1 is SGHRS and CDR2 YFSETQ. The V gene lost 2 bases and the J gene lost 0 bases, with 6 bases spanning the gap. CDR3 in amino acids: CASSFPGSYEQYF. For the CDR3, the DNA is TGCGCCAGCAGCTTCCCGGGCTCCTACGAGCAGTACTTC.

V gene TRBV5-1 combines with J gene TRBJ2-6; perhaps TRBD1 as D (5 bases). This CDR3 has 15 amino acids. V lost 4 bases to trimming and J lost 3 bases, with 11 bases between them. Germline values: CDR1 SGHRS, CDR2 YFSETQ. The DNA for the CDR3 is TGCGCCAGCAGCCAGGGCTCACATGGGGCCAACGTCCTGACTTTC. Its protein product is CASSQGSHGANVLTF.

The chain joins TRBV18 to TRBJ1-1; TRBD1 is a possible D gene (6 bases). Germline CDR1 is KGHSH and CDR2 is LQKENI. CDR3 length equals 20 residues. V lost 2 bases, J lost 4 bases, and 29 bases lay in between. This CDR3 reads CASSPIRNTGPAGVITEAFF. Here the CDR3 DNA reads TGTGCCAGCTCACCAATAAGAAATACAGGGCCCGCGGGTGTTATCACTGAAGCTTTCTTT. Using reference TRBV18 and TRBJ1-1 for the parts outside the CDR3, the full variable domain is NAGVMQNPRHLVRRRGQEARLRCSPMKGHSHVYWYRQLPEEGLKFMVYLQKENIIDESGMPKERFSAEFPKEGPSILRIQQVVRGDSAAYFCASSPIRNTGPAGVITEAFFGQGTRLTVV.

DNA for the CDR3: TGTGCCAGCACCCCTGGGGGGGAGGGACTCGGTCGCGAGCAGTACGTC. It is translated as CASTPGGEGLGREQYV. The chain uses TRBV6-6 and TRBJ2-7; 7 bases match TRBD2. The J segment lost 6 bases and the V segment lost 7 bases, leaving 18 bases of the junction unmatched. The CDR3 loop spans 16 amino acids. CDR1 is MNHNY, CDR2 SVGAGI, per germline (reference sequence).

The genes are TRBV6-1 and TRBJ1-1, with D perhaps matching TRBD1 (5 bases). This CDR3 region has 13 residues. Germline V gene data show CDR1 as MNHNS and CDR2 as SASEGT. Trimming took off 4 bases at V and 3 bases at J, with 9 bases between the two ends. The CDR3 DNA sequence: TGTGCCAGCAGTGGAATAGGGGACACTGAAGCTTTCTTT. It encodes CASSGIGDTEAFF.

The CDR3 nucleotides are TGCAGCGTTGAAAAAAACAGGGGGCTTTCCGAAGCTTTCTTT. Its translation is CSVEKNRGLSEAFF. The genes are TRBV29-1 and TRBJ1-1; 9 positions agree with TRBD1. The CDR3 runs to 14 residues. Germline values: CDR1 SQVTM, CDR2 ANQGSEA. V shed 2 bases and J 8 bases; nucleotides not matched to a gene: 9.

The chain is built from TRBV11-2 and TRBJ2-7; D may be TRBD2 (5 bases). V dropped 3 bases and J dropped 0 bases, with 15 bases sitting between them. This CDR3 has 16 residues. Germline CDR1 reads SGHAT; CDR2 reads FQNNGV. CDR3 coding DNA: TGTGCCAGCAGCTTCCTCGGGGTTGCGGCCTCCTACGAGCAGTACTTC. This encodes CASSFLGVAASYEQYF.

The chain couples TRBV10-3 to TRBJ1-5; 9 bases align to TRBD1. CDR1 is ENHRY, CDR2 SYGVKD, per germline. CDR3 length equals 14 residues. Trimming at V came to 3 bases and at J to 7 bases, leaving 4 bases not matched to a gene. The CDR3 nucleotides are TGTGCCATCAGTGAAACAGGGGGCGAACAGCCCCAGCATTTT. As protein: CAISETGGEQPQHF.

This clone has only a few counts. The chain uses TRBV27 and TRBJ2-4; 9 bases match TRBD1. Per germline, CDR1 MNHEY and CDR2 SMNVEV (reference sequence). The CDR3 contains 15 residues. V lost 2 bases, J lost 6 bases, and 5 bases stayed unmatched. The CDR3 loop is CASSLDRGSGNIQYF. The CDR3, as DNA: TGTGCCAGCAGTTTAGACAGGGGGTCGGGAAACATTCAGTACTTC.

The chain uses TRBV30 and TRBJ1-2; 9 bases fit TRBD1. Losses at the gene ends were 1 base for V and 4 bases for J; bases not matched to a gene: 13. The V gene's germline CDR1 is GTSNPN and CDR2 SVGIG (reference sequence). The CDR3 loop spans 17 amino acids. CDR3 nucleotide sequence: TGTGCCTGGAGTGGGGGCCCCGGGGACAGGGCGGCCTATGGCTACACCTTC. Protein product: CAWSGGPGDRAAYGYTF. Based on the CDR3 plus reference TRBV30 and TRBJ1-2, the full variable domain is SQTIHQWPATLVQPVGSPLSLECTVEGTSNPNLYWYRQAAGRGLQLLFYSVGIGQISSEVPQNLSASRPQDRQFILSSKKLLLSDSGFYLCAWSGGPGDRAAYGYTFGSGTRLTVV.

The chain carries TRBV19 and TRBJ1-1; 8 bases fit TRBD1. V dropped 10 bases and J dropped 2; count of bases not matched to a gene: 6. The CDR3 sequence is 13 residues long. Germline V gene sequence: CDR1 LNHDA, CDR2 SQIVND (reference sequence). The CDR3 sequence is CATKDRDNTEAFF. As DNA, the CDR3 is TGTGCCACTAAGGACAGGGATAACACTGAAGCTTTCTTT.

This chain joins TRBV9 and TRBJ2-7; TRBD2 aligns across 11 bases. CDR1 is SGDLS, CDR2 YYNGEE, per germline. The CDR3 has 20 residues. V gave up 0 bases and J gave up 1 base; unmatched junction bases: 15. In DNA, the CDR3 is TGTGCCAGCAGCGTAGCCCCCCGGTCTTTCACTAGCGGGAGTTCCTACGAGCAGTACGTC. This translates into CASSVAPRSFTSGSSYEQYV.

The CDR3 DNA reads as TGTGCCAGTAACCCAGGGATGGCCTACAATGAGCAGTTCTTC. Translated, it gives CASNPGMAYNEQFF. V is TRBV19 and J is TRBJ2-1; TRBD1 is a possible D gene (5 bases). Trimming cost V 7 bases and J 2 bases, with 12 bases left between them. Germline lookup yields CDR1 LNHDA and CDR2 SQIVND (reference sequence). The CDR3 sequence is 14 residues long.